This T cell receptor (beta chain) originates from a study of cytomegalovirus exposure and HLA in healthy donors. Study summary: One earlier analysis, a look at roughly 180 million T cells, found some 100 million unique TCR beta sequences.

In regard to this clone: The antigen is undetermined.

Vbeta (60) and Jbeta (13) primers were used in the PCR. The table came from immunoSEQ multiplex PCR; TCRdb's copy has only in-frame clones and leaves some out. The table lists some 76,000 clones, approximately 88% of them singletons. Germline V gives CDR1 SGHRS, CDR2 YFSETQ. CDR3 length equals 15 residues. Trimming took off 0 bases at V and 8 bases at J, with 15 bases between the two ends. Study findings and constraints: Sequencing depth roughly uniform across donors was assumed in presence/absence analyses.

The chain links TRBV5-1 to TRBJ1-5; D uncertain. This receptor was taken from a woman aged 45-65 years in good health and CMV-seronegative. Sequenced input: PBMCs. Here the CDR3 DNA reads TGCGCCAGCAGCTTGGGTGGAGGAAGTAGAGAGCCCCAGCATTTT. This codes for CASSLGGGSREPQHF.